The text below deals with one T cell receptor beta chain. What it binds is unknown. Study results and caveats: Tumor-infiltrating Treg TCR alpha and beta sequences overlapped most with tumor naive CD4+ T cells, then blood naive.

TCRdb analysed the 5' RACE reads with MiXCR anew, one entry per CDR3 protein. The sample shows 9,000 to 9,500 distinct CDR3 sequences, over 35% of them seen only once. Tregs were sorted as CD4+CD25+CD127-/low cells. The length of the CDR3 is 17 residues. The V and J ends lost 4 bases and 8 bases, in that order; junction bases with no gene match: 14. Germline loops: CDR1 SEHNR, CDR2 FQNEAQ (reference sequence). This chain connects TRBV7-9 to TRBJ1-3; TRBD1 matches 10 bases. Sequenced: Tregs sorted from a lymph node. The sequence derives from a female donor with breast cancer. CDR3 bases: TGTGCCAGCAGCTCAGACCCGGGACAGGGGCGAGGAGACACCATATATTTT. It encodes CASSSDPGQGRGDTIYF.